One sample yielded the 21 T cell receptor beta chains listed below, sequenced in a study of T cells in Graves' hyperthyroidism and ophthalmopathy. TCR beta CDR3 region amplification was performed from RNA transcripts. HTBI primers drove first-round RT-PCR of the TCR CDR3. One entry per CDR3 protein results from TCRdb running MiXCR on the multiplex PCR reads. The profile shows a few hundred thousand distinct CDR3 sequences, under 15% of them singletons. The specimen sequenced was blood. The source is a woman in her thirties with Graves' hyperthyroidism.

The sample holds many counts of this clonotype. The V call is TRBV3-1, the J call TRBJ1-1; tentative D call: TRBD1 (5 bases). The germline V gene encodes CDR1 LGHDT and CDR2 YNNKEL (reference sequence). This CDR3 spans 15 amino acids. With 0 bases removed from V and 0 bases from J, the gap between germline ends came to 8 bases. CDR3 coding DNA: TGTGCCAGCAGCCAAGAAGGGACGTTGAACACTGAAGCTTTCTTT. It is translated as CASSQEGTLNTEAFF.

This clonotype was seen only a few times. V is TRBV19 and J is TRBJ2-7; 7 bases fit TRBD1. The trim removed 3 bases at V and 6 bases at J, leaving 8 bases unmatched. The CDR3 consists of 14 residues. Germline V gene data show CDR1 as LNHDA and CDR2 as SQIVND (reference sequence). The CDR3 sequence is CASSIATGSSEQYF. CDR3 in DNA: TGTGCCAGTAGTATCGCGACAGGGTCGAGCGAGCAGTACTTC.

In its sample, this clonotype was seen a few times. The rearrangement links TRBV19 to TRBJ2-1; 13 bases are a match to TRBD2. V was pared by 6 bases and J by 0 bases, with 5 bases of the junction left unmatched. This CDR3 region has 17 residues. In germline, CDR1 is LNHDA, CDR2 SQIVND (reference sequence). CDR3 residues: CASRRTSGRYSYNEQFF. Here the CDR3 DNA reads TGTGCCAGTAGACGGACTAGCGGGAGATACTCCTACAATGAGCAGTTCTTC.

This clonotype has more than one count but fewer than ten. The rearrangement links TRBV7-6 to TRBJ2-1; TRBD2 agrees at 13 bases. Trimming at V came to 4 bases and at J to 7 bases, leaving 10 bases not matched to a gene. Germline CDR1 SGHVS, CDR2 FNYEAQ. CDR3 length: 17 residues. CDR3 loop: CASSSLQTSGRRNEQFF. In DNA, the CDR3 is TGTGCCAGCAGCTCCCTCCAGACTAGCGGGAGGAGAAATGAGCAGTTCTTC. Supplemented by reference TRBV7-6 and TRBJ2-1, the full variable domain reads GAGVSQSPRYKVTKRGQDVALRCDPISGHVSLYWYRQALGQGPEFLTYFNYEAQQDKSGLPNDRFSAERPEGSISTLTIQRTEQRDSAMYRCASSSLQTSGRRNEQFFGPGTRLTVL.

As for this clonotype: This sequence may be a read error, since a much larger clone differs from it by one base. The chain combines TRBV3-1 with TRBJ2-5, with D perhaps matching TRBD1 (6 bases). Per germline, CDR1 LGHDT and CDR2 YNNKEL (reference sequence). V dropped 4 bases and J dropped 2 bases, with 14 bases sitting between them. The CDR3 spans 15 residues. CDR3 region: CASSLRDTFQETQYF. The CDR3 DNA is TGTGCCAGCAGCCTCCGGGACACATTTCAAGAGACCCAGTACTTC.

This clonotype was seen a few times. This rearrangement joins TRBV20-1 to TRBJ2-7; no definite D call. V was shortened by 3 bases and J by 6 bases, with 18 bases between the two germline ends. Germline values: CDR1 DFQATT, CDR2 SNEGSKA (reference sequence). CDR3 length: 14 residues. CDR3 nucleotide sequence: TGCAGTGCTAGGTTGAGTGGAACACCTAGCGAGCAGTACTTC. Amino acids: CSARLSGTPSEQYF.

This clonotype was detected ten times or more. The chain combines TRBV6-2 or TRBV6-3 with TRBJ2-3, with 7 bases lining up with TRBD2. Germline CDR1 MNHEY, CDR2 SVGEGT. There are 14 residues in the CDR3. The V and J ends lost 8 bases and 3 bases, in that order; junction bases with no gene match: 8. The CDR3 sequence is CASGLADGTDTQYF. The DNA of the CDR3 is TGTGCCAGCGGCCTAGCGGACGGGACAGATACGCAGTATTTT.

This chain links TRBV6-1 with TRBJ2-7; TRBD1 agrees at 7 bases. V dropped 7 bases and J dropped 7; count of bases not matched to a gene: 13. Germline V gene data show CDR1 as MNHNS and CDR2 as SASEGT. There are 14 residues in the CDR3. The CDR3 DNA reads as TGTGCCAGCAACCCGACAGGGTCCATGGGAGAGCAGTACTTC. Encoded protein: CASNPTGSMGEQYF.

This chain links TRBV5-1 with TRBJ2-2, with D uncertain. This CDR3 is built from 14 residues. Trimming left V 4 bases short and J 11 bases short, with 18 bases between. In germline, CDR1 is SGHRS, CDR2 YFSETQ. CDR3 nucleotide sequence: TGCGCCAGCAGCCGTGGGCGGCCCCAGTTTGAGCTGTTTTTT. Protein product: CASSRGRPQFELFF.

This clonotype was seen repeatedly, ten times or more. The chain uses TRBV20-1 and TRBJ2-1; 9 bases align to TRBD1. Trimming at V came to 1 base and at J to 9 bases, leaving 7 bases not matched to a gene. CDR3 length: 14 residues. In germline, CDR1 is DFQATT, CDR2 SNEGSKA (reference sequence). The CDR3 sequence is CSARVQGASFEQFF. The CDR3 DNA follows: TGCAGTGCTAGAGTACAGGGGGCTAGTTTTGAGCAGTTCTTC.

DNA of the CDR3: TGTGCCAGCAGCCGACAGGTACCTCTCCACTACGAGCAGTACTTC. Amino acids: CASSRQVPLHYEQYF. This chain links TRBV3-1 with TRBJ2-7, with D possibly being TRBD1 (6 bases). Germline values: CDR1 LGHDT, CDR2 YNNKEL (reference sequence). CDR3 length: 15 amino acids. The V and J ends lost 4 bases and 3 bases respectively, with 16 bases between them.

This clonotype was picked up many times. V gene TRBV30 combines with J gene TRBJ1-5, with 7 bases lining up with TRBD1. This CDR3 is 15 amino acids long. V shed 3 bases, J shed 0 bases, and the junction held 5 bases outside the gene matches. Germline loops: CDR1 GTSNPN, CDR2 SVGIG (reference sequence). CDR3 sequence reads: CAWSKGQTSNQPQHF. CDR3 DNA sequence: TGTGCCTGGAGCAAGGGACAGACTAGCAATCAGCCCCAGCATTTT. Looking up the rest from reference TRBV30 and TRBJ1-5 gives the full variable domain: SQTIHQWPATLVQPVGSPLSLECTVEGTSNPNLYWYRQAAGRGLQLLFYSVGIGQISSEVPQNLSASRPQDRQFILSSKKLLLSDSGFYLCAWSKGQTSNQPQHFGDGTRLSIL.

V is TRBV29-1 and J is TRBJ2-1; possible D gene TRBD2, 6 bases. V lost 7 bases and J 4 bases, leaving 14 bases between the germline ends. The CDR3 extends over 13 amino acids. Germline V gene data show CDR1 as SQVTM and CDR2 as ANQGSEA. CDR3 in amino acids: CSGTRESYNEQFF. In DNA, the CDR3 is TGCAGCGGGACCCGGGAGAGTTACAATGAGCAGTTCTTC.

The chain recombines TRBV6-2 or TRBV6-3 with TRBJ2-1; 10 nucleotides agree with TRBD2. This CDR3 spans 17 amino acids. Germline CDR1 MNHEY, CDR2 SVGEGT. The V gene end was trimmed by 6 bases and the J gene end by 7 bases; junction bases not matched to a gene: 15. CDR3 loop: CASSDTFLAGVQNEQFF. CDR3 in DNA: TGTGCCAGCAGCGATACTTTCCTAGCGGGAGTGCAAAATGAGCAGTTCTTC.

The chain has TRBV28 and TRBJ2-7; tentative D call: TRBD2 (5 bases). There are 13 residues in the CDR3. Germline values: CDR1 MDHEN, CDR2 SYDVKM. Trimming took off 7 bases at V and 1 base at J, with 11 bases between the two ends. CDR3 protein: CASKRTFSYEQYF. The CDR3, as DNA: TGTGCCAGCAAGAGGACTTTTTCCTACGAGCAGTACTTC.

This clonotype was seen ten or more times. The V call is TRBV7-8, the J call TRBJ2-5, with TRBD1 identical over 8 bases. This CDR3 is built from 15 residues. The germline V gene encodes CDR1 SGHVS and CDR2 FQNEAQ. Trimming removed 5 bases from V and 5 bases from J; junction bases left unmatched: 10. CDR3 amino acids: CASSPTTGASETQYF. The CDR3 coding sequence is TGTGCCAGCAGCCCGACGACAGGGGCAAGCGAGACCCAGTACTTC.

This chain links TRBV12-3 or TRBV12-4 with TRBJ1-2; D may be TRBD1 (6 bases). CDR3 length equals 16 residues. With 8 bases removed from V and 0 bases from J, the gap between germline ends came to 19 bases. CDR3: CASDGGKGGTNYGYTF. The CDR3 coding sequence is TGTGCCAGCGACGGGGGTAAAGGGGGAACTAACTATGGCTACACCTTC.

This clonotype has at least ten counts. V gene TRBV20-1 combines with J gene TRBJ2-1; TRBD1 might be the D (5 bases). The V and J ends lost 3 bases and 2 bases respectively, with 8 bases between them. This CDR3 is 13 amino acids long. The germline V gene encodes CDR1 DFQATT and CDR2 SNEGSKA (reference sequence). This CDR3 is CSASKGAYNEQFF. The CDR3 coding sequence is TGCAGTGCTAGTAAAGGGGCCTACAATGAGCAGTTCTTC.

In this sample, this clonotype turned up a few times. V usage is TRBV2 and J usage is TRBJ2-2; 7 bases map to TRBD1. J lost 4 bases, V lost 5 bases, and 4 bases had no gene match. This CDR3 region has 14 residues. Looked up from germline, CDR1 is SNHLY and CDR2 is FYNNEI. CDR3 residues: CASSFAGGTGELFF. The CDR3 coding sequence is TGTGCCAGCAGTTTCGCAGGGGGCACCGGGGAGCTGTTTTTT. Variable domain in full (rest from reference TRBV2 and TRBJ2-2): EPEVTQTPSHQVTQMGQEVILRCVPISNHLYFYWYRQILGQKVEFLVSFYNNEISEKSEIFDDQFSVERPDGSNFTLKIRSTKLEDSAMYFCASSFAGGTGELFFGEGSRLTVL.

This clonotype came up a few times. The V gene is TRBV10-2, the J gene TRBJ2-7; D not certain. Germline-derived CDR1 and CDR2 are WSHSY and SAAADI. The CDR3 extends over 14 amino acids. Trimming pared 0 bases from V and 0 bases from J, leaving 6 bases between. The CDR3 nucleotides read TGCGCCAGCAGTGAGTCTAGGAGCTCCTACGAGCAGTACTTC. It specifies CASSESRSSYEQYF.

This clonotype was picked up many times. The chain uses TRBV29-1 and TRBJ1-1; the D gene is possibly TRBD1 (6 bases). Per the germline V gene, CDR1 is SQVTM and CDR2 is ANQGSEA. The CDR3 consists of 13 residues. V dropped 4 bases and J dropped 1 base, with 10 bases sitting between them. The CDR3 sequence: CSVGGTKNTEAFF. CDR3 coding DNA: TGCAGCGTTGGAGGGACAAAGAACACTGAAGCTTTCTTT.